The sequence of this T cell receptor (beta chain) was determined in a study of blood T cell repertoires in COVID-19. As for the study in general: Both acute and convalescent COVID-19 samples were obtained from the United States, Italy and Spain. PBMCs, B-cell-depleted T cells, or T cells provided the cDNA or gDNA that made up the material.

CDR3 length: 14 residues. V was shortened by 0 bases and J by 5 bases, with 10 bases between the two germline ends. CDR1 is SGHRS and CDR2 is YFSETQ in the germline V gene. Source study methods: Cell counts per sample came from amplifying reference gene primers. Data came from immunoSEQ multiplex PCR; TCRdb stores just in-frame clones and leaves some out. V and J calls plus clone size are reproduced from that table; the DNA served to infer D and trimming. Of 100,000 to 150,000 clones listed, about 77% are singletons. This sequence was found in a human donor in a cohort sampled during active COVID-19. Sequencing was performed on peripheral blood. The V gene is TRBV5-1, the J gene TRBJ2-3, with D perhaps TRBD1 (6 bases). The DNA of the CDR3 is TGCGCCAGCAGCTTGGATCCAGGGGAAGATACGCAGTATTTT. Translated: CASSLDPGEDTQYF.